Below are 19 T cell receptor beta chains sequenced from a single sample in a study of blood T cell repertoires in COVID-19. Profiling relied on immunoSEQ multiplex PCR, and the TCRdb table lists in-frame clones only, not all of them. The sample shows about 260,000 clones, 90% of them seen only once. Source material: PBMCs or T cells enriched from blood (not recorded which). These receptors all come from a man aged 50 or older who had been exposed to COVID-19.

This chain joins TRBV5-8 and TRBJ2-7; 8 bases map to TRBD1. The trim removed 3 bases at V and 5 bases at J, leaving 10 bases unmatched. The CDR3 has 15 residues. CDR1 is SGHTS and CDR2 is YDEGEE in the germline V gene. The CDR3 sequence is CASSSNYLTGDEQYV. The DNA of the CDR3 is TGTGCCAGCAGCTCGAATTACCTGACAGGGGACGAGCAGTACGTC.

This clone was counted a single time. The chain joins TRBV2 to TRBJ2-7, with D possibly TRBD2 on 5 matching bases. Trimming cost V 11 bases and J 1 base, with 12 bases left between them. CDR1 and CDR2 from the germline V gene are SNHLY and FYNNEI. The CDR3 spans 12 residues. CDR3 in amino acids: CAGKRESYEQYF. The CDR3 DNA reads TGTGCCGGGAAGAGGGAGTCCTACGAGCAGTACTTC.

Concerning this clone: Within the sample, other DNA sequences also encode this same CDR3. The chain uses TRBV5-4 and TRBJ2-3, with 12 bases identical to TRBD2. Germline CDR1 SGHNT, CDR2 YYREEE (reference sequence). V was pared by 2 bases and J by 4 bases, with 5 bases of the junction left unmatched. There are 16 residues in the CDR3. CDR3 protein: CASSFRLAGVADTQYF. In DNA form, the CDR3 reads TGTGCCAGCAGCTTCAGACTAGCGGGGGTGGCAGATACGCAGTATTTT.

V gene TRBV2 combines with J gene TRBJ1-2, with D tentatively TRBD1 (5 bases). Trimming took off 1 base at V and 7 bases at J, with 16 bases between the two ends. The CDR3 is 15 residues long. Germline V lookup: CDR1 SNHLY, CDR2 FYNNEI. In DNA, the CDR3 is TGTGCCAGCAGTGAAGGAGGTAGGGGAACGGGTGGCTACACCTTC. Translated: CASSEGGRGTGGYTF.

The J gene is TRBJ1-2, the V gene TRBV4-1, with a possible D match to TRBD1 (6 bases). V dropped 2 bases and J dropped 0 bases, with 13 bases sitting between them. The CDR3 consists of 16 residues. Germline CDR1 and CDR2: MGHRA and YSYEKL. CDR3 DNA sequence: TGCGCCAGCAGCCAACCGGACAGTAACACTAACTATGGCTACACCTTC. Protein product: CASSQPDSNTNYGYTF.

The chain uses TRBV5-6 and TRBJ1-1, with 7 bases that match TRBD1. V shed 0 bases and J 0 bases; nucleotides not matched to a gene: 8. The germline V gene has CDR1 SGHDT and CDR2 YYEEEE. CDR3 length equals 17 residues. The CDR3 sequence: CASSLVGGHSLNTEAFF. The DNA of the CDR3 is TGTGCCAGCAGCTTGGTAGGGGGCCATAGCTTGAACACTGAAGCTTTCTTT.

The rearrangement uses TRBV28 and TRBJ2-2, with D perhaps TRBD2 (7 bases). The germline V and J ends were trimmed by 6 bases and 3 bases, with 14 bases remaining between them. There are 15 residues in the CDR3. Germline V gene data show CDR1 as MDHEN and CDR2 as SYDVKM. The CDR3: CASSLRGGDTGELFF. The DNA for the CDR3 is TGTGCCAGCAGCCTTAGGGGGGGCGACACCGGGGAGCTGTTTTTT.

CDR3 protein: CATSGVQGDYGYTF. DNA for the CDR3: TGTGCCACCAGTGGGGTACAGGGGGACTATGGCTACACCTTC. The chain couples TRBV24-1 to TRBJ1-2; 8 bases align to TRBD1. The CDR3 has 14 amino acids. The germline CDR1 and CDR2 sequences are KGHDR and SFDVKD. V lost 5 bases and J lost 3; bases outside the gene matches: 4.

The chain combines TRBV7-9 with TRBJ1-4, with TRBD1 identical over 9 bases. This CDR3 comprises 15 residues. Germline CDR1 SEHNR, CDR2 FQNEAQ (reference sequence). V shed 2 bases and J 5 bases; nucleotides not matched to a gene: 3. CDR3 amino acids: CASSLPTGGNEKLFF. The DNA of the CDR3 is TGTGCCAGCAGCTTACCGACAGGGGGAAATGAAAAACTGTTTTTT.

This chain joins TRBV24-1 and TRBJ2-3; D is possibly TRBD1 (6 bases). Germline CDR1 reads KGHDR; CDR2 reads SFDVKD. V was trimmed by 3 bases and J by 2 bases, leaving 14 bases between them. This CDR3 spans 16 amino acids. CDR3 in DNA: TGTGCCACCAGTGATCGGCAGGGGCTTATCACAGATACGCAGTATTTT. Protein product: CATSDRQGLITDTQYF.

The chain employs TRBV5-1 and TRBJ2-3; TRBD2 might be the D (6 bases). The CDR3 is made up of 16 amino acids. Germline assignment: CDR1 SGHRS and CDR2 YFSETQ. V lost 4 bases and J 2 bases, leaving 17 bases between the germline ends. Here the CDR3 reads CASSADPGTYTDTQYF. DNA of the CDR3: TGCGCCAGCAGCGCCGATCCAGGGACTTACACAGATACGCAGTATTTT. Combining the CDR3 with reference TRBV5-1 and TRBJ2-3 gives the whole variable domain KAGVTQTPRYLIKTRGQQVTLSCSPISGHRSVSWYQQTPGQGLQFLFEYFSETQRNKGNFPGRFSGRQFSNSRSEMNVSTLELGDSALYLCASSADPGTYTDTQYFGPGTRLTVL.

The chain uses TRBV15 and TRBJ1-1, with TRBD1 matching over 7 bases. V lost 3 bases to trimming and J lost 1 base; unmatched junction nucleotides: 2. Germline loops: CDR1 LNHNV, CDR2 YYDKDF (reference sequence). The CDR3 has 14 residues. This CDR3 reads CATSRRTGNTEAFF. CDR3 DNA sequence: TGTGCCACCAGCAGGCGGACAGGGAACACTGAAGCTTTCTTT.

The rearrangement uses TRBV5-4 and TRBJ2-5; maybe TRBD2 (6 bases). Trimming pared 2 bases from V and 0 bases from J, leaving 14 bases between. This CDR3 comprises 16 residues. Germline V gives CDR1 SGHNT, CDR2 YYREEE (reference sequence). CDR3 amino acids: CASSLEAGSYQETQYF. CDR3 sequence (DNA): TGTGCCAGCAGCTTAGAGGCGGGGTCGTACCAAGAGACCCAGTACTTC.

The gene calls are TRBV19 and TRBJ2-7, with D perhaps matching TRBD2 (5 bases). From germline, CDR1 is LNHDA and CDR2 SQIVND (reference sequence). This CDR3 comprises 14 residues. The V and J ends lost 4 bases and 0 bases respectively, with 10 bases between them. CDR3 nucleotides: TGTGCCAGTAGTAACCGGGGTAACTCCTACGAGCAGTACTTC. This gives the protein CASSNRGNSYEQYF. Full variable domain (rest looked up from reference TRBV19 and TRBJ2-7): DGGITQSPKYLFRKEGQNVTLSCEQNLNHDAMYWYRQDPGQGLRLIYYSQIVNDFQKGDIAEGYSVSREKKESFPLTVTSAQKNPTAFYLCASSNRGNSYEQYFGPGTRLTVT.

The chain couples TRBV18 to TRBJ2-3; 10 positions agree with TRBD2. The CDR3 covers 15 residues. Trimming took 3 bases from V and 1 from J; bases not matched to a gene: 1. Germline assignment: CDR1 KGHSH and CDR2 LQKENI. The CDR3 DNA follows: TGTGCCAGCTCACCCGGGACTAGCGGCACAGATACGCAGTATTTT. This encodes CASSPGTSGTDTQYF.

V gene TRBV29-1 combines with J gene TRBJ2-1; TRBD2 matches at 9 bases. This CDR3 has 15 amino acids. After removal of 5 bases from V and 8 bases from J, the junction contained 13 bases not matched to a gene. Germline CDR1 is SQVTM and CDR2 is ANQGSEA. The CDR3 DNA reads TGCAGCGTTCGCGGGAGGGCCCCCCCTAGAGATGAGCAGTTCTTC. Amino acids: CSVRGRAPPRDEQFF.

This clone appeared a few times. The rearrangement links TRBV7-2 to TRBJ1-2, with 9 bases that match TRBD1. Germline V gene lookup returns CDR1 SGHTA and CDR2 FQGNSA. V was pared by 5 bases and J by 0 bases, with 7 bases of the junction left unmatched. The CDR3 sequence is 16 residues long. The CDR3 sequence: CASSPSWDRANYGYTF. In DNA, the CDR3 is TGTGCCAGCAGCCCATCCTGGGACAGGGCTAACTATGGCTACACCTTC. Looking up the rest from reference TRBV7-2 and TRBJ1-2 gives the full variable domain: GAGVSQSPSNKVTEKGKDVELRCDPISGHTALYWYRQSLGQGLEFLIYFQGNSAPDKSGLPSDRFSAERTGGSVSTLTIQRTQQEDSAVYLCASSPSWDRANYGYTFGSGTRLTVV.

This chain links TRBV28 with TRBJ1-2; TRBD1 aligns across 8 bases. Germline V gives CDR1 MDHEN, CDR2 SYDVKM. V gave up 3 bases and J gave up 3 bases; unmatched junction bases: 9. The CDR3 runs 16 residues. The CDR3 DNA follows: TGTGCCAGCAGTTTGTATCCAGGGGGCGCTGACTATGGCTACACCTTC. This sequence encodes CASSLYPGGADYGYTF.

J is TRBJ2-7 and V is TRBV5-1; 9 bases are shared with TRBD1. Trimming cost V 4 bases and J 9 bases; bases outside gene matches: 11. This CDR3 has 14 residues. The V gene's germline CDR1 is SGHRS and CDR2 YFSETQ. The CDR3 DNA reads TGCGCCAGCAGCGACGGACAGGGGTTGGGTGCGCAGTACTTC. Translating gives CASSDGQGLGAQYF.